One and the same sample provided the 29 T cell receptor beta chains below, sequenced in a study of post-analysis software for immune sequencing data. Findings of the study overall: Patients used about 5 TRBV segments, including TRBV5-6, TRBV5-1 and TRBV20-1, more often than controls.

Antigens of these TCRs are unknown. Libraries were made from TCR beta cDNA, and they carried unique molecular identifiers. From the PCR reads, TCRdb called clonotypes with MiXCR, one entry per CDR3 protein. This table has a few hundred thousand distinct CDR3 sequences, roughly 34% appearing once. What was sequenced was blood. The receptor set was obtained from a girl aged 2 to 17 with multiple sclerosis.

V and J are TRBV12-3 or TRBV12-4 and TRBJ2-3; TRBD2 is a possible D gene (5 bases). V lost 4 bases and J 4 bases, leaving 18 bases between the germline ends. The CDR3 spans 16 residues. CDR3 residues: CASSSYLRGDPDTQYF. The CDR3 nucleotides read TGTGCCAGCAGTTCCTACCTACGGGGAGATCCAGATACGCAGTATTTT.

The chain is built from TRBV11-2 and TRBJ2-3; D unclear. The CDR3 has 15 amino acids. V lost 1 base, J lost 4 bases, and 12 bases lay in between. Germline V gene data show CDR1 as SGHAT and CDR2 as FQNNGV. This CDR3 reads CASSLAGRTADTQYF. The CDR3 DNA sequence: TGTGCCAGCAGCTTAGCGGGCAGGACGGCAGATACGCAGTATTTT.

The sample holds one count of this clonotype. The rearrangement links TRBV2 to TRBJ2-7; TRBD1 is a possible D gene (6 bases). The CDR3 consists of 11 residues. V lost 9 bases to trimming and J lost 5 bases, with 11 bases between them. Germline CDR1 reads SNHLY; CDR2 reads FYNNEI. CDR3 loop: CASRTGHEQYF. The CDR3 DNA is TGTGCCAGTAGAACAGGGCACGAGCAGTACTTC. The variable domain in full, with the rest retrieved from reference TRBV2 and TRBJ2-7, is EPEVTQTPSHQVTQMGQEVILRCVPISNHLYFYWYRQILGQKVEFLVSFYNNEISEKSEIFDDQFSVERPDGSNFTLKIRSTKLEDSAMYFCASRTGHEQYFGPGTRLTVT.

This rearrangement joins TRBV29-1 to TRBJ1-2; tentatively, D is TRBD1 (5 bases). Germline V gene data show CDR1 as SQVTM and CDR2 as ANQGSEA. Trimming pared 7 bases from V and 7 bases from J, leaving 13 bases between. The CDR3 has 11 amino acids. Written as DNA, the CDR3 is TGCAGCGCCCTTAACGGGGGTGGCTACACCTTC. This codes for CSALNGGGYTF.

This clonotype was detected only a few times. This chain links TRBV28 with TRBJ1-1; the match to TRBD1 covers 7 bases. The V gene's germline CDR1 is MDHEN and CDR2 SYDVKM. The CDR3 totals 14 residues. The junction had 7 bases not matched to a gene; V was cut back by 6 bases and J by 3 bases. CDR3 amino acids: CASRPPGQYTEAFF. CDR3 DNA sequence: TGTGCCAGCAGGCCTCCGGGACAGTACACTGAAGCTTTCTTT.

This clonotype was picked up many times. The chain couples TRBV20-1 to TRBJ2-1; tentative D call: TRBD2 (7 bases). Germline V gives CDR1 DFQATT, CDR2 SNEGSKA (reference sequence). Trimming removed 6 bases at V and 9 bases at J, with 18 bases between. The CDR3 is 13 residues long. CDR3 loop: CSARRGGQAEQFF. The DNA of the CDR3 is TGCAGTGCCCGAAGGGGGGGGCAAGCTGAGCAGTTCTTC.

This clonotype showed up just a few times. V usage is TRBV20-1 and J usage is TRBJ2-1; 11 nucleotides align to TRBD2. The CDR3 sequence is 17 residues long. Germline lookup yields CDR1 DFQATT and CDR2 SNEGSKA (reference sequence). Losses at the gene ends were 3 bases for V and 4 bases for J; bases not matched to a gene: 11. The CDR3 loop is CSASTHLAGGLYNEQFF. CDR3 nucleotides: TGCAGTGCTAGTACCCACCTAGCGGGGGGACTATACAATGAGCAGTTCTTC.

This chain joins TRBV10-3 and TRBJ2-5; TRBD1 matches 9 bases. V gave up 5 bases and J gave up 5 bases; unmatched junction bases: 6. CDR1 is ENHRY, CDR2 SYGVKD, per germline. The CDR3 is 14 residues long. The CDR3 nucleotides are TGTGCCATCAGTCGGACAGGGGATGGGGAGACCCAGTACTTC. Amino acid sequence: CAISRTGDGETQYF.

This chain joins TRBV29-1 and TRBJ2-1, with 14 bases that match TRBD2. J was trimmed by 2 bases and V by 4 bases; bases with no gene match: 4. Looked up from germline, CDR1 is SQVTM and CDR2 is ANQGSEA. The CDR3 is 16 amino acids. CDR3 sequence: CSVATSGGATYNEQFF. The CDR3 nucleotides read TGCAGCGTTGCGACTAGCGGGGGGGCAACCTACAATGAGCAGTTCTTC.

The chain links TRBV2 to TRBJ2-1; no firm D call. Germline-derived CDR1 and CDR2 are SNHLY and FYNNEI. V dropped 5 bases and J dropped 0 bases, with 14 bases sitting between them. This CDR3 is built from 16 residues. The CDR3 loop reads CASSPPPATSYNEQFF. The CDR3 bases are TGTGCCAGCAGTCCACCCCCGGCCACCTCCTACAATGAGCAGTTCTTC.

This clonotype appeared a few times. The V gene is TRBV3-1, the J gene TRBJ2-7; 9 bases align to TRBD2. V lost 2 bases to trimming and J lost 4 bases; unmatched junction nucleotides: 3. Germline V gives CDR1 LGHDT, CDR2 YNNKEL (reference sequence). This CDR3 comprises 14 residues. CDR3 sequence (DNA): TGTGCCAGCAGCCAAACTAGCGGGTGGTACGAGCAGTACTTC. Protein product: CASSQTSGWYEQYF.

The chain links TRBV7-9 to TRBJ1-6; weak D call: TRBD1 (5 bases). The CDR3 totals 16 residues. V lost 5 bases and J 0 bases, leaving 11 bases between the germline ends. Germline loops: CDR1 SEHNR, CDR2 FQNEAQ (reference sequence). The CDR3 bases are TGTGCCAGCAGCCTTCGACAGAGCTCCTATAATTCACCCCTCCACTTT. Protein product: CASSLRQSSYNSPLHF.

This clonotype was counted only a few times. V gene TRBV5-1 combines with J gene TRBJ2-3; 14 positions agree with TRBD2. The CDR3 totals 17 residues. The V and J ends lost 3 bases and 5 bases, in that order; junction bases with no gene match: 8. Germline CDR1 reads SGHRS; CDR2 reads YFSETQ. The CDR3 is CASSSRTSGRSLDTQYF. Written as DNA, the CDR3 is TGCGCCAGCAGCTCCCGGACTAGCGGGAGGTCTTTAGATACGCAGTATTTT.

As DNA, the CDR3 is TGCGCCAGCAAAACAGGGACTTTATACAATGAGCAGTTCTTC. The encoded protein is CASKTGTLYNEQFF. The chain uses TRBV4-1 and TRBJ2-1, with D perhaps TRBD1 or TRBD2 (6 bases each). The CDR3 contains 14 residues. The V gene lost 7 bases and the J gene lost 4 bases, with 14 bases spanning the gap. CDR1 is MGHRA, CDR2 YSYEKL, per germline.

This clonotype has just a few counts. V gene TRBV28 combines with J gene TRBJ1-2, with D uncertain. The CDR3 is 13 amino acids. Germline V lookup: CDR1 MDHEN, CDR2 SYDVKM. With 4 bases removed from V and 5 bases from J, the gap between germline ends came to 11 bases. The CDR3 nucleotides read TGTGCCAGCAGTTCAGATGCTTTATATGGCTACACCTTC. This sequence encodes CASSSDALYGYTF.

This clonotype showed up just a few times. The J gene is TRBJ1-5, the V gene TRBV4-2; D not certain. The CDR3 contains 13 residues. Germline V gives CDR1 LGHNA, CDR2 YNFKEQ. With 0 bases removed from V and 7 bases from J, the gap between germline ends came to 7 bases. The CDR3 bases are TGTGCCAGCAGCCAAGACGGTGAGCAGCCCCAGCATTTT. It specifies CASSQDGEQPQHF.

V is TRBV5-1 and J is TRBJ2-3; D not certain. This CDR3 has 13 residues. Germline loops: CDR1 SGHRS, CDR2 YFSETQ. V lost 6 bases to trimming and J lost 5 bases, with 13 bases between them. CDR3 residues: CASIPEPRDTQYF. In DNA form, the CDR3 reads TGCGCCAGCATCCCGGAACCCAGAGATACGCAGTATTTT.

This clonotype has more than one count but fewer than ten. The rearrangement links TRBV29-1 to TRBJ2-7; perhaps TRBD1 as D (5 bases). Germline CDR1 is SQVTM and CDR2 is ANQGSEA. V shed 4 bases and J shed 0 bases, with 16 bases lying between them. The CDR3 consists of 15 residues. CDR3 nucleotides: TGCAGCGTTGTTTTGAGTAACAGGAACTCCTACGAGCAGTACTTC. Its protein product is CSVVLSNRNSYEQYF.

A few counts support this clonotype. The rearrangement uses TRBV25-1 and TRBJ1-2; TRBD1 matches 9 bases. The CDR3 has 15 residues. CDR1 is MGHDK and CDR2 is SYGVNS in the germline V gene. V shed 5 bases and J 4 bases; nucleotides not matched to a gene: 8. Here the CDR3 DNA reads TGTGCCAGCAGTTCCGGGACAGGGTGGGGCTATGGCTACACCTTC. Encoded protein: CASSSGTGWGYGYTF.

This chain uses TRBV4-1 with TRBJ2-4, with D unresolved. The better agreement between TRBJ2-7 and the DNA end casts doubt on the J call. The germline V gene has CDR1 MGHRA and CDR2 YSYEKL. This CDR3 spans 15 amino acids. For the CDR3, the DNA is TGCGCCAGCAGCCAGGACCTCAACTGGGTCGACGAGCAGTACTTC. It codes for CASSQDLNWVDEQYF.

In its sample, this clonotype was seen a few times. The chain links TRBV4-1 to TRBJ2-3; perhaps TRBD2 as D (6 bases). CDR1 and CDR2 (germline): MGHRA, YSYEKL. This CDR3 has 14 residues. V was shortened by 6 bases and J by 5 bases, with 15 bases between the two germline ends. As DNA, the CDR3 is TGCGCCAGCAGGGGACTCCTCCCCCGAGATACGCAGTATTTT. Translation: CASRGLLPRDTQYF.

CDR3 residues: CASSAVAGGKNIQYF. CDR3 DNA sequence: TGTGCCAGCAGTGCGGTAGCGGGGGGGAAAAACATTCAGTACTTC. The chain combines TRBV6-1 with TRBJ2-7; 11 nucleotides line up with TRBD2. The DNA matches TRBJ2-4 better at its end, which makes the J call doubtful. This CDR3 contains 15 residues. From germline, CDR1 is MNHNS and CDR2 SASEGT.

This clonotype was detected only a few times. The V call is TRBV5-1, the J call TRBJ1-1; D gene ambiguous. Germline CDR1 and CDR2: SGHRS and YFSETQ. The CDR3 runs to 14 residues. Trimming took off 4 bases at V and 1 base at J, with 11 bases between the two ends. The CDR3 sequence: CASSRFEGNTEAFF. The CDR3 nucleotides are TGCGCCAGCAGCCGTTTTGAGGGGAACACTGAAGCTTTCTTT. The full variable domain, completed using reference TRBV5-1 and TRBJ1-1, is KAGVTQTPRYLIKTRGQQVTLSCSPISGHRSVSWYQQTPGQGLQFLFEYFSETQRNKGNFPGRFSGRQFSNSRSEMNVSTLELGDSALYLCASSRFEGNTEAFFGQGTRLTVV.

As DNA, the CDR3 is TGTGCCATCAGTGCCGACATACAGACCTCAGGGACTGAAGCTTTCTTT. Its translation: CAISADIQTSGTEAFF. The chain uses TRBV10-3 and TRBJ1-1; weak D call: TRBD1 (5 bases). Germline values: CDR1 ENHRY, CDR2 SYGVKD. Between the trimmed V and J ends, which lost 4 bases and 5 bases, there was a span of 20 bases. This CDR3 comprises 16 residues.

This clonotype has more than one count but fewer than ten. The chain combines TRBV5-5 with TRBJ1-2, with D perhaps TRBD1 (6 bases). CDR1 and CDR2 (germline): SGHKS, YYEKEE (reference sequence). V was clipped by 4 bases and J by 12 bases, with 16 bases between them. The CDR3 runs 12 residues. CDR3 coding DNA: TGTGCCAGCAGCAATACAGGGAGTGTAGACACCTTC. This translates into CASSNTGSVDTF.

A note on this clonotype: Germline and junction disagree at one end, which may indicate a read error. The chain recombines TRBV29-1 with TRBJ2-3; D is undetermined. The V gene's germline CDR1 is SQVTM and CDR2 ANQGSEA. The CDR3 is 10 amino acids. Here the CDR3 DNA reads TGCAACGTTTGGCCAGATACGCAGTATTTT. Translating it yields CNVWPDTQYF.

This clonotype has only a few counts. The V gene is TRBV27, the J gene TRBJ1-1; D is unresolved. Germline V lookup: CDR1 MNHEY, CDR2 SMNVEV (reference sequence). Trimming stripped 1 base from V and 5 bases from J, with 14 bases between. The length of the CDR3 is 15 residues. The CDR3 DNA reads as TGTGCCAGCAGTTTATTGGCGGGGATGGAGACTGAAGCTTTCTTT. It codes for CASSLLAGMETEAFF.

The V gene is TRBV29-1, the J gene TRBJ2-1; 9 nucleotides align to TRBD2. CDR1 and CDR2 from the germline V gene are SQVTM and ANQGSEA. CDR3 length equals 17 residues. The ends lost 5 bases at V and 8 bases at J; junction bases unmatched: 19. CDR3 DNA: TGCAGCGTTCCAAGGAGGTTGGGCGGGGGGGCCGTTGATGAGCAGTTCTTC. As protein: CSVPRRLGGGAVDEQFF.

The chain uses TRBV20-1 and TRBJ2-7; 9 positions match TRBD1. With V trimmed by 6 bases and J by 1 base, 10 bases remained unmatched. Germline CDR1 and CDR2: DFQATT and SNEGSKA (reference sequence). The CDR3 spans 15 residues. The CDR3 DNA reads TGCAGTGCGGAAGAAAGGACAGGGGCATCCTACGAGCAGTACTTC. It yields the protein CSAEERTGASYEQYF.